One and the same sample provided the 2 T cell receptor beta chains below, sequenced in a study of control samples from healthy donors and cancer patients. Profiled with immunoSEQ multiplex PCR; TCRdb holds only in-frame clones, not every one. The data contain about 130,000 clones, about 93% of them singletons. The sequencing input was PBMCs. Receptors were obtained from a man in his forties or fifties with head and neck cancer.

The V and J genes are TRBV12-5 and TRBJ1-6, with 10 nucleotides matching TRBD1. The germline V gene has CDR1 LGHNT and CDR2 FRNRAP. This CDR3 region has 17 residues. V trimming: 1 base; J trimming: 10 bases; junction bases outside the gene matches: 10. The CDR3 spells CASGLGTGTGVHSPLHF. In DNA form, the CDR3 reads TGTGCTAGTGGTTTGGGGACCGGGACAGGGGTTCACTCACCCCTCCACTTT.

This chain uses TRBV28 with TRBJ1-2; D remains unclear. The CDR3 spans 17 residues. The ends were cut back, 3 bases at V and 0 bases at J, with 17 bases in the middle. CDR1 and CDR2 (germline): MDHEN, SYDVKM. The CDR3 protein is CASSFSNPRHTNYGYTF. CDR3 nucleotide sequence: TGTGCCAGCAGTTTTTCGAACCCCCGACATACTAACTATGGCTACACCTTC.